This T cell receptor (beta chain) stems from a study of blood T cell repertoires in COVID-19 (dated by TCRdb to about 2020). Broadly, across the study: The collaborator samples originated in the United States, Italy and Spain and spanned the acute and convalescent phases of COVID-19. Deeply sampled blood TCRbeta repertoires from subjects exposed to, actively infected with, or recovered from COVID-19 were included in the dataset. The samples were drawn from the first 160 participants of the ongoing ImmuneRACE study and from over 950 subjects provided by 6 global collaborators. A freely available public database, intended as a resource for researchers studying the immune response to SARS-CoV-2, is where the repertoires were released. Where HLA class I and class II types were available, the types were taken from metadata supplied by the sample provider, not from assay-based typing. The material from the prospective study consisted of cDNA or gDNA derived from T cells, B-cell-depleted T cells, or PBMCs. The sample metadata nearly always contained a de-identified subject ID, COVID-19 status, age in years and sex.

Collaborating institutions collected whole blood in K2EDTA tubes following their own protocols. Collaborator samples were shipped for TCRbeta analysis as frozen whole blood, isolated PBMCs, or DNA extracted from either sample type. From its cysteine to its phenylalanine, the CDR3 spans 14 amino acids. The entry retains the CDR3 DNA only, 42 bases that are in frame from base 1. For CDR1 and CDR2, the germline V gene (reference sequence) lists LNHDA and SQIVND. The junction carries 14 bases between V and J, which are trimmed by 3 bases and 5 bases respectively. TCRbeta CDR3 regions were amplified from genomic DNA using the immunoSEQ Assay, a bias-controlled multiplex PCR. Regarding the original processing steps: Within the assay, amplification of reference gene primers was used to estimate how many nucleated cells each sample contained. To quantify the absolute abundance of each unique TCRbeta CDR3 rearrangement, sequence reads were collapsed and filtered. For each sample, productive Simpson clonality was calculated as the square root of Simpson's diversity index across productive rearrangements. TCRdb's version of the immuneACCESS table is confined to in-frame rearrangements and falls short of the full clone set. An unresolved V gene accounts for under half of the shortfall where checked; the remainder is of unknown origin. V and J calls and clone size are given by that table; D and trimming were obtained from the DNA. The sample profile shows about 190,000 clones; about 87% of them were found once. The ten most abundant clones make up 4% to 5% of the sample.

For this clone: The target of this receptor is not known. No per-base quality is available; no much larger clone lies one base away.

Points the paper makes about the study in general: The amount of clinical and demographic metadata varied by source and participant and was provided uncurated.

The receptor's source is a woman in her thirties with acute or convalescent COVID-19. The chain is encoded by TRBV19 joined to TRBJ2-7; no D gene can be assigned with confidence. The sequenced material came from peripheral blood. The DNA sequence is given as TGTGCCAGTAGTATCCGAGCAGGCATTGACGAGCAGTACTTC. The resulting protein is CASSIRAGIDEQYF.